Below are 4 T cell receptor beta chains sequenced from a single sample in a study of T cells generated in artificial thymic organoids. Reverse primers in the TRAC or TRBC constant regions drove separate semi-nested PCRs for TCRalpha and TCRbeta. TCRdb used MiXCR to reprocess the 5' RACE reads, holding one entry per CDR3 protein. The sample yields about 3,300 distinct CDR3 sequences, approximately 34% seen once. The sequenced sample consisted of naive CD8+ T cells from blood. Specified subset: CD3+TCRalphabeta+CD8SP T cells; for blood, CD45RO-CCR7+ naive CD8+ T cells. The source of these receptors is a human donor who gave cord blood stem cells for thymic organoid culture, a cardiac surgery patient who gave postnatal thymus, or a blood donor (not recorded which).

In its sample, this clonotype is medium-sized (0.01 to 0.1%). The chain couples TRBV5-1 to TRBJ1-6; unclear D gene. V was cut by 0 bases and J by 8 bases, with 9 bases left in between. CDR3 length equals 14 residues. Germline CDR1 and CDR2: SGHRS and YFSETQ. The CDR3 region is CASSLESSYSPLHF. The CDR3 nucleotides read TGCGCCAGCAGCTTGGAGTCTTCGTATTCACCCCTCCACTTT.

This chain links TRBV29-1 with TRBJ2-1; the match to TRBD2 covers 10 bases. CDR3 length: 17 amino acids. Germline V lookup: CDR1 SQVTM, CDR2 ANQGSEA. Germline trimming cut 0 bases from V and 3 bases from J; bases unmatched to any gene: 8. In DNA form, the CDR3 reads TGCAGCGTTGAAGATGTCGGGATAGCGGGAGGCTACAATGAGCAGTTCTTC. Encoded protein: CSVEDVGIAGGYNEQFF.

This clonotype appeared a few times. V gene TRBV6-5 combines with J gene TRBJ1-2; TRBD1 matches 8 bases. J lost 8 bases, V lost 4 bases, and 9 bases had no gene match. The germline V gene encodes CDR1 MNHEY and CDR2 SVGAGI. CDR3 size: 14 residues. The DNA of the CDR3 is TGTGCCAGCAGTTCTCACGGACAGGGAGTAGGCTACACCTTC. Its protein product is CASSSHGQGVGYTF.

This clonotype is medium-sized in the sample. The V call is TRBV4-1, the J call TRBJ1-1; 7 bases map to TRBD1. The V gene end was trimmed by 4 bases and the J gene end by 1 base; junction bases not matched to a gene: 9. There are 16 residues in the CDR3. The germline V gene encodes CDR1 MGHRA and CDR2 YSYEKL. The CDR3 nucleotides read TGCGCCAGCAGCCGAACTGCTGACAGGGCGAACACTGAAGCTTTCTTT. This codes for CASSRTADRANTEAFF.